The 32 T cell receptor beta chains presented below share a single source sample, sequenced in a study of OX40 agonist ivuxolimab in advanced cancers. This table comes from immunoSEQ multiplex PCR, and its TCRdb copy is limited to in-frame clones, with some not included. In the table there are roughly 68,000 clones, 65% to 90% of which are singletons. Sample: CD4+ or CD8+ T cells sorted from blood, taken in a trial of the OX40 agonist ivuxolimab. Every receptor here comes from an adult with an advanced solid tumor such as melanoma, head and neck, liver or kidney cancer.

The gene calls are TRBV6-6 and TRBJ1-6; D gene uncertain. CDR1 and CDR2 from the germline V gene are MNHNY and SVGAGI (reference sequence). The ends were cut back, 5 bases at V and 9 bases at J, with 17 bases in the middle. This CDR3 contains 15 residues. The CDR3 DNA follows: TGTGCCAGCAGTCCCTATTCTAAACCGGGTTCACCCCTCCACTTT. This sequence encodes CASSPYSKPGSPLHF.

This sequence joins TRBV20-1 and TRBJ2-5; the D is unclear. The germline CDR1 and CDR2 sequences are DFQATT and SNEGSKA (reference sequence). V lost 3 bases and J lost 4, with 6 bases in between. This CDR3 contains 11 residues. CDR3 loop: CSASPLETQYF. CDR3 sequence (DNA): TGCAGTGCTAGTCCCTTAGAGACCCAGTACTTC.

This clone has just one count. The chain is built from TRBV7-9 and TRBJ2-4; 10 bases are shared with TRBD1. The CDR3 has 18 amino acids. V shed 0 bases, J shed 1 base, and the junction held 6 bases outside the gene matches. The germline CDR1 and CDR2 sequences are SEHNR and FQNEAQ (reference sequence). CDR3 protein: CASSLAGQGNYAKNIQYF. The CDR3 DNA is TGTGCCAGCAGCTTAGCGGGACAGGGGAACTATGCCAAAAACATTCAGTACTTC.

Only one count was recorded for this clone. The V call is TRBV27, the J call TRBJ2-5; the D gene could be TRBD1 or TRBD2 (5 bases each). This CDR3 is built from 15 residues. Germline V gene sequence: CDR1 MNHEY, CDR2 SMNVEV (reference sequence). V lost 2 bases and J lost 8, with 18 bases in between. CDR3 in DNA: TGTGCCAGCAGTTTAGGACTTGGGGCCCCAGGTACCCAGTACTTC. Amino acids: CASSLGLGAPGTQYF.

CDR3 loop: CASSLGVLTNEKLFF. In nucleotides, the CDR3 is TGTGCCAGCAGCTTGGGGGTCTTAACCAACGAAAAACTGTTTTTT. The genes are TRBV5-5 and TRBJ1-4; no reliable D call. From germline, CDR1 is SGHKS and CDR2 YYEKEE (reference sequence). The CDR3 is 15 residues long. The V end lost 0 bases, the J end lost 8 bases, and 14 bases lay between the germline ends. The variable domain in full, with the rest retrieved from reference TRBV5-5 and TRBJ1-4, is DAGVTQSPTHLIKTRGQQVTLRCSPISGHKSVSWYQQVLGQGPQFIFQYYEKEERGRGNFPDRFSARQFPNYSSELNVNALLLGDSALYLCASSLGVLTNEKLFFGSGTQLSVL.

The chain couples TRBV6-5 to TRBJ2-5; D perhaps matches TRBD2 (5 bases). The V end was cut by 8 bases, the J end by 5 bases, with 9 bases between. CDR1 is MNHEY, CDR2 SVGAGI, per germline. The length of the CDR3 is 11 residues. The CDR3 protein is CASVRGETQYF. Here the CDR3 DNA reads TGTGCCAGCGTTCGCGGGGAGACCCAGTACTTC.

The CDR3 sequence is CASSLPTGLNEQFF. DNA of the CDR3: TGTGCCAGCAGCTTGCCAACAGGGTTAAATGAGCAGTTCTTC. V usage is TRBV5-5 and J usage is TRBJ2-1; maybe TRBD1 (6 bases). CDR1 and CDR2 from the germline V gene are SGHKS and YYEKEE (reference sequence). CDR3 length: 14 residues. V dropped 1 base and J dropped 7 bases, with 12 bases sitting between them.

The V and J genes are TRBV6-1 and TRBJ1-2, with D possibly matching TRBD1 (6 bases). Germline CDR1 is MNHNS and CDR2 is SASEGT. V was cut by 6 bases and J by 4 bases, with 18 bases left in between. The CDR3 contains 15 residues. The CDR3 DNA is TGTGCCAGCAGCACCGGGACATCGGGGTCCTATGGCTACACCTTC. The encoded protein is CASSTGTSGSYGYTF.

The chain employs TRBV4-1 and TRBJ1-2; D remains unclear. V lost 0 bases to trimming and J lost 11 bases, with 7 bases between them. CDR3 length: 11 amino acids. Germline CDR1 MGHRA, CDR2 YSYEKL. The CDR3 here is CASSQEALYTF. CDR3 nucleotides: TGCGCCAGCAGCCAAGAAGCCCTTTACACCTTC.

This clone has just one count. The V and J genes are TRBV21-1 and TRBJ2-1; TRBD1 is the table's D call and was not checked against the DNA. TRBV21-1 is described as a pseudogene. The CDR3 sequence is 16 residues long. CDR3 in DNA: TGTGCCAGCAGCAACTCCCCCAGGGGGGCGGAAAGTCGGCAGTTCTTC. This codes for CASSNSPRGAESRQFF.

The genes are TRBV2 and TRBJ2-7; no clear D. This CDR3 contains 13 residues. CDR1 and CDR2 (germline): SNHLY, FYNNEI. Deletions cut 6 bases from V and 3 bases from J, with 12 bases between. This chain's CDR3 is CASRWAPNYEQYF. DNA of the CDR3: TGTGCCAGCAGATGGGCCCCAAACTACGAGCAGTACTTC.

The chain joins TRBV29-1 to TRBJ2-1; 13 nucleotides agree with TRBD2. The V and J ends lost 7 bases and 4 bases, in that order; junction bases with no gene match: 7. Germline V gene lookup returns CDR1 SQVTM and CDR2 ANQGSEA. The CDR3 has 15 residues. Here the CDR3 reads CSAPGLAGRYNEQFF. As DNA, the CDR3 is TGCAGCGCCCCGGGACTAGCGGGGCGATACAATGAGCAGTTCTTC.

The DNA of the CDR3 is TGCGCCAGCAGTCCCCGGACAGGGATAAACTATGGCTACACCTTC. Protein: CASSPRTGINYGYTF. The rearrangement links TRBV10-1 to TRBJ1-2; 8 bases agree with TRBD1. The CDR3 sequence is 15 residues long. V trimming: 5 bases; J trimming: 2 bases; junction bases outside the gene matches: 7. The germline V gene has CDR1 WNHNN and CDR2 SYGVQD (reference sequence).

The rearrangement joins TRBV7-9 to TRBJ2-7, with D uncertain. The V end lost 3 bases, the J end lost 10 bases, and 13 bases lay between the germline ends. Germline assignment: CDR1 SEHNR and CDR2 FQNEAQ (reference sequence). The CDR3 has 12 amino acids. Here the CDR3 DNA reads TGTGCCAGCAGCTTCGGGCACGGCGAACAGTACTTC. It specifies CASSFGHGEQYF.

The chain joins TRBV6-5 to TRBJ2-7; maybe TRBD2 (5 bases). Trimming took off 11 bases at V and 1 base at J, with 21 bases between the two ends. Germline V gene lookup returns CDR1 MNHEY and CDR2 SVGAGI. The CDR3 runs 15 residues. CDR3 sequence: CASKGSRGPSYEQYF. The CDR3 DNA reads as TGTGCCTCTAAGGGCTCTCGAGGGCCATCCTACGAGCAGTACTTC.

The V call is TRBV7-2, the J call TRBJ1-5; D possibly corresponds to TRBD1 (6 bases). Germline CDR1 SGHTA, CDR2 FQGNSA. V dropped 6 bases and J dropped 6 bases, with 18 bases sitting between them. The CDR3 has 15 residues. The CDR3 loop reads CASSTTGQGSQPQHF. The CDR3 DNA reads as TGTGCCAGCAGTACCACAGGGCAGGGGAGTCAGCCCCAGCATTTT.

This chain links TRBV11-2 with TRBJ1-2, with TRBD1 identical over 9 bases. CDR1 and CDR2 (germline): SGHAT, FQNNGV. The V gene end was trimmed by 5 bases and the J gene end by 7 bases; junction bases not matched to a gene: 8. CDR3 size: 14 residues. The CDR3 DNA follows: TGTGCCAGCAGCCCTGCGGGGGGACAGGGTGGCTACACCTTC. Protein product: CASSPAGGQGGYTF.

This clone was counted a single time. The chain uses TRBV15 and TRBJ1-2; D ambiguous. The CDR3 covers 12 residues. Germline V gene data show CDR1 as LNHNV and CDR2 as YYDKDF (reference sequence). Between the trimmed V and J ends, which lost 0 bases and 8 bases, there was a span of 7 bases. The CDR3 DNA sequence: TGTGCCACCAGCAGAGATAAGGCCGGCTACACCTTC. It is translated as CATSRDKAGYTF.

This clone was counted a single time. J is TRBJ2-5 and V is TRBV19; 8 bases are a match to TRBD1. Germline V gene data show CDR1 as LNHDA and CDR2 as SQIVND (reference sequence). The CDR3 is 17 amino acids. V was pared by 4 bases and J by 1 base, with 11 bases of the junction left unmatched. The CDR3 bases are TGTGCCAGTAGTAGCCAAACCCAGGGGGCGCTCCAAGAGACCCAGTACTTC. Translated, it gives CASSSQTQGALQETQYF.

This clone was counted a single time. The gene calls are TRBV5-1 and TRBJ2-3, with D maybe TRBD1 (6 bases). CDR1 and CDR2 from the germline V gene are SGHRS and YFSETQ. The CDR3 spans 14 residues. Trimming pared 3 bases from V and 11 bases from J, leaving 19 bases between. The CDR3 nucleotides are TGCGCCAGCAGCTCACAGGGCTCAGGCGGGTGGCAGTATTTT. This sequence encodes CASSSQGSGGWQYF. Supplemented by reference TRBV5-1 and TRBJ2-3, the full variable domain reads KAGVTQTPRYLIKTRGQQVTLSCSPISGHRSVSWYQQTPGQGLQFLFEYFSETQRNKGNFPGRFSGRQFSNSRSEMNVSTLELGDSALYLCASSSQGSGGWQYFGPGTRLTVL.

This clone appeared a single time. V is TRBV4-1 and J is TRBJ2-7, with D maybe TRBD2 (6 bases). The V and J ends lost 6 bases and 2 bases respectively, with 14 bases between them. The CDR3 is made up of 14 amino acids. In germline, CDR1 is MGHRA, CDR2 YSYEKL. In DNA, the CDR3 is TGCGCCAGCAGTCCCGGGACTTCAACCTACGAGCAGTACTTC. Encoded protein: CASSPGTSTYEQYF.

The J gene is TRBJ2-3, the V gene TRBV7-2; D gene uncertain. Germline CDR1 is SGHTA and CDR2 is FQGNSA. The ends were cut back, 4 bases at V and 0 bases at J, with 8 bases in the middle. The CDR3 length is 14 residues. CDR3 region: CASSSQASTDTQYF. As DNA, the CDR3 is TGTGCCAGCAGCTCCCAGGCTAGCACAGATACGCAGTATTTT. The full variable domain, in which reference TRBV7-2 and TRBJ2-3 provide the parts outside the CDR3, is GAGVSQSPSNKVTEKGKDVELRCDPISGHTALYWYRQSLGQGLEFLIYFQGNSAPDKSGLPSDRFSAERTGGSVSTLTIQRTQQEDSAVYLCASSSQASTDTQYFGPGTRLTVL.

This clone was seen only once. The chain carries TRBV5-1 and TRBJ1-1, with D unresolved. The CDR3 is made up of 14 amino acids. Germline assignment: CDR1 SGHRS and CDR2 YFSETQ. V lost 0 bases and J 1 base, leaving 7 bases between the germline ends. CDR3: CASSLGVTNTEAFF. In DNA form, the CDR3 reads TGCGCCAGCAGCTTGGGGGTGACGAACACTGAAGCTTTCTTT.

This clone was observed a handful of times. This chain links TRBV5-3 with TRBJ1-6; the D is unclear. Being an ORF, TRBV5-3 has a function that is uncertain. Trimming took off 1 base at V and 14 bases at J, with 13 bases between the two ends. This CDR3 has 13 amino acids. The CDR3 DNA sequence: TGTGCCAGAAGCTTGCTAGACCCAGCGGCCCTCCACTTT. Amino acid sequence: CARSLLDPAALHF.

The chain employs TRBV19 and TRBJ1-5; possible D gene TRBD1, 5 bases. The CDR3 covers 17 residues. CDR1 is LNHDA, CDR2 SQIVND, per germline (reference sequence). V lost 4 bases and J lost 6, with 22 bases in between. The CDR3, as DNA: TGTGCCAGTAGTACCCCCCCATCGGGGGGATGGGGTCAGCCCCAGCATTTT. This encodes CASSTPPSGGWGQPQHF.

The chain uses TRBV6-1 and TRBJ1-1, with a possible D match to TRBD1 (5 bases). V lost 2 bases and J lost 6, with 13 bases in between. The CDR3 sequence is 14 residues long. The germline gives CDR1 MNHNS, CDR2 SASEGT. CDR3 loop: CASSEKGRTAEAFF. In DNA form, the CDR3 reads TGTGCCAGCAGTGAAAAGGGGCGCACAGCTGAAGCTTTCTTT.

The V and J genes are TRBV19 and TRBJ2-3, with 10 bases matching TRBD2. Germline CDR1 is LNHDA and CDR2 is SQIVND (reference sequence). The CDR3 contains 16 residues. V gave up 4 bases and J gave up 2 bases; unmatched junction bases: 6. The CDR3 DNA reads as TGTGCCAGTAGTACCGGACTAGCGGTCCTCACAGATACGCAGTATTTT. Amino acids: CASSTGLAVLTDTQYF.

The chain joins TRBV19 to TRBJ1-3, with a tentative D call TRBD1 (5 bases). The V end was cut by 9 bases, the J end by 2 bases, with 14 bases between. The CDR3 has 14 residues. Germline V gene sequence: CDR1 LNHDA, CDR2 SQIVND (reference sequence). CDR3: CASGKAGTGNTIYF. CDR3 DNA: TGTGCCAGCGGAAAGGCAGGGACTGGAAACACCATATATTTT.

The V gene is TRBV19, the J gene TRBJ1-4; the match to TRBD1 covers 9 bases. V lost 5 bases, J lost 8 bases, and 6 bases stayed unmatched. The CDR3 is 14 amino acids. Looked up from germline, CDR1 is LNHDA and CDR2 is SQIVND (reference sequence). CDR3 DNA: TGTGCCAGTAGTCCGGGACAGGGTTGGGAAAAACTGTTTTTT. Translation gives CASSPGQGWEKLFF.

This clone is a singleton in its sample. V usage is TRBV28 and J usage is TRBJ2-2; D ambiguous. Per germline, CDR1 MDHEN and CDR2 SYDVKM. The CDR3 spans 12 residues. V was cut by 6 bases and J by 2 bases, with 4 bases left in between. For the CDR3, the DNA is TGTGCCAGCAGCCTCAACACCGGGGAGCTGTTTTTT. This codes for CASSLNTGELFF.

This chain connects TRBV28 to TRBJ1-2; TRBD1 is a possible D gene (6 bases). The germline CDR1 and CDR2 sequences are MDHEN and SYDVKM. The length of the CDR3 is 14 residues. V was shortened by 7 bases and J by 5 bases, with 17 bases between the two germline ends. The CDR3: CASTVKGQPYGYTF. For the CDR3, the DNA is TGTGCCAGCACGGTAAAAGGACAGCCTTATGGCTACACCTTC.

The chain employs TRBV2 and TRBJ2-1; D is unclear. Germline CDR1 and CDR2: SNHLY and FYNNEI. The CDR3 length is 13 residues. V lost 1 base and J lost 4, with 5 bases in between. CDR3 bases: TGTGCCAGCAGTGAAGAGGAATACAATGAGCAGTTCTTC. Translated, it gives CASSEEEYNEQFF.